Below, 11 T cell receptor beta chains from the same sample are listed, as sequenced in a study of cytomegalovirus exposure and HLA in healthy donors. This PCR relied on a set of 60 Vbeta primers and 13 Jbeta primers. Method: immunoSEQ multiplex PCR; TCRdb's copy keeps in-frame clones and lacks some. The table has about 160,000 clones, around 80% seen once. The sequencing sample was made of PBMCs. These receptors were obtained from a man in his late teens or twenties in good health and CMV-seronegative.

Remarks on this clone: A read error may account for a junction end that differs from germline. The chain combines TRBV7-9 with TRBJ2-2; the D gene is possibly TRBD2 (5 bases). CDR1 is SEHNR, CDR2 FQNEAQ, per germline (reference sequence). The CDR3 has 14 residues. CDR3 in amino acids: CSSSFEGDPGELFF. In DNA form, the CDR3 reads TGTTCCAGCAGCTTTGAGGGAGACCCCGGGGAGCTGTTTTTT.

V gene TRBV7-2 combines with J gene TRBJ1-1, with TRBD1 matching 7 bases. CDR1 and CDR2 (germline): SGHTA, FQGNSA. The length of the CDR3 is 15 residues. The V and J ends lost 8 bases and 4 bases, in that order; junction bases with no gene match: 13. CDR3 sequence reads: CASHRQGRSGTEAFF. The CDR3 DNA reads as TGTGCCAGCCACAGACAGGGAAGGTCGGGCACTGAAGCTTTCTTT. Filled out from reference TRBV7-2 and TRBJ1-1, the complete variable domain reads GAGVSQSPSNKVTEKGKDVELRCDPISGHTALYWYRQSLGQGLEFLIYFQGNSAPDKSGLPSDRFSAERTGGSVSTLTIQRTQQEDSAVYLCASHRQGRSGTEAFFGQGTRLTVV.

V usage is TRBV28 and J usage is TRBJ1-4, with a weak D call TRBD1 (6 bases). The V gene lost 2 bases and the J gene lost 5 bases, with 15 bases spanning the gap. Germline loops: CDR1 MDHEN, CDR2 SYDVKM. This CDR3 has 16 residues. The chain's CDR3 is CASSLSMAGTNEKLFF. The CDR3 DNA sequence: TGTGCCAGCAGTTTAAGTATGGCTGGGACAAATGAAAAACTGTTTTTT.

The rearrangement uses TRBV20-1 and TRBJ2-7; D is possibly TRBD2 (6 bases). The CDR3 sequence is 11 residues long. CDR1 and CDR2 (germline): DFQATT, SNEGSKA (reference sequence). V lost 2 bases and J 6 bases, leaving 8 bases between the germline ends. The CDR3 DNA reads TGCAGTGCTAGATCGACTAGCGAGCAGTACTTC. Translated: CSARSTSEQYF.

The chain uses TRBV9 and TRBJ2-7; D remains ambiguous. Germline V gene data show CDR1 as SGDLS and CDR2 as YYNGEE. Trimming removed 0 bases from V and 2 bases from J, with 9 bases in between. This CDR3 is built from 14 residues. The CDR3 spells CASSVDSFAYEQYF. CDR3 bases: TGTGCCAGCAGCGTAGACAGTTTTGCCTACGAGCAGTACTTC.

This chain uses TRBV18 with TRBJ2-3, with 13 bases aligning to TRBD2. The J segment lost 4 bases and the V segment lost 4 bases, leaving 8 bases of the junction unmatched. CDR1 is KGHSH and CDR2 is LQKENI in the germline V gene. CDR3 size: 17 residues. CDR3 nucleotides: TGTGCCAGCTCACTCCGGACTAGCGGGAGTCGGGCAGATACGCAGTATTTT. The encoded protein is CASSLRTSGSRADTQYF.

This chain joins TRBV18 and TRBJ2-3; 9 positions agree with TRBD1. This CDR3 region has 20 residues. With V trimmed by 2 bases and J by 1 base, 16 bases remained unmatched. The germline gives CDR1 KGHSH, CDR2 LQKENI. CDR3 sequence: CASSPGVLYTGGAGTDTQYF. CDR3 sequence (DNA): TGTGCCAGCTCACCAGGCGTGCTTTATACAGGGGGCGCCGGCACAGATACGCAGTATTTT.

The V and J genes are TRBV27 and TRBJ1-1; D is unclear. Germline-derived CDR1 and CDR2 are MNHEY and SMNVEV (reference sequence). The V end was cut by 5 bases, the J end by 5 bases, with 18 bases between. The CDR3 extends over 15 amino acids. The CDR3 is CASSPRADGGTEAFF. In DNA form, the CDR3 reads TGTGCCAGCAGTCCCCGCGCGGACGGCGGGACTGAAGCTTTCTTT.

The V gene is TRBV4-3, the J gene TRBJ1-1; D possibly corresponds to TRBD1 (6 bases). Trimming stripped 4 bases from V and 4 bases from J, with 19 bases between. The CDR3 loop spans 16 amino acids. Germline CDR1 LGHNA, CDR2 YSLEER. The CDR3 coding sequence is TGCGCCAGCAGCCTAGGGGGTAGGGGAGGGAGCACTGAAGCTTTCTTT. Protein product: CASSLGGRGGSTEAFF.

This clone was seen a few times. The chain links TRBV7-9 to TRBJ1-2; TRBD1 matches at 8 bases. This CDR3 spans 15 amino acids. J lost 4 bases, V lost 4 bases, and 8 bases had no gene match. Germline V gene data show CDR1 as SEHNR and CDR2 as FQNEAQ (reference sequence). The CDR3 sequence: CASSSTGAYGYGYTF. Here the CDR3 DNA reads TGTGCCAGCAGCTCGACAGGGGCCTATGGCTATGGCTACACCTTC.

The chain is built from TRBV7-8 and TRBJ1-4, with 7 bases that match TRBD1. The CDR3 totals 14 residues. V trimming: 1 base; J trimming: 8 bases; junction bases outside the gene matches: 4. Germline V gene data show CDR1 as SGHVS and CDR2 as FQNEAQ. Here the CDR3 DNA reads TGTGCCAGCAGCTTAGGCCAGGGGGACGAAAAACTGTTTTTT. Amino acids: CASSLGQGDEKLFF.